This paragraph reports one T cell receptor (beta chain). Its antigen is still unknown. No clone much larger than this one lies a single base away; base qualities are absent. Compared with germline, V lacks 9 bases and J lacks 0 bases; bases without a gene match: 13. Measured from the cysteine to the phenylalanine, the CDR3 is 17 residues long. Only the CDR3 portion is preserved as DNA: 51 bases, with reading frame beginning at the first base. CDR1 and CDR2 were assigned from the germline V gene (reference sequence) as LNHDA and SQIVND. This sample is part of a study of blood T cell repertoires in COVID-19 (dated by TCRdb to the early 2020s). Concerning the study at large: Samples from collaborators originated in the United States, Italy and Spain and spanned both the acute and convalescent phases of COVID-19. The material from the prospective study consisted of cDNA or gDNA derived from T cells, B-cell-depleted T cells, or PBMCs. Deeply sampled blood TCRbeta repertoires from subjects exposed to, actively infected with, or recovered from COVID-19 were included in the dataset. The repertoires were made available in a free public database intended to serve as a resource for research on the immune response to SARS-CoV-2. The samples were drawn from two sources: the first 160 participants of the ongoing ImmuneRACE study, and over 950 subjects contributed by 6 global collaborators. A de-identified subject ID, COVID-19 status, age in years and sex were almost always included in the sample metadata. HLA class I and class II types, where available, came from metadata supplied by the sample provider rather than from assay-based typing. The research as a whole found: Clinical and demographic metadata were provided uncurated, with the amount varying by source and participant.

The immunoSEQ Assay, a bias-controlled multiplex PCR, was used to amplify TCRbeta CDR3 regions from genomic DNA. From the authors' description of their analysis: Nucleated cell counts per sample were estimated from amplification of reference gene primers within the assay. To quantify the absolute abundance of each unique TCRbeta CDR3 rearrangement, sequence reads were collapsed and filtered. For each sample, productive Simpson clonality was calculated as the square root of Simpson's diversity index across productive rearrangements. As stored in TCRdb, this immuneACCESS dataset retains in-frame rearrangements with V and J assigned. A fraction of the clones does not appear; measured against another copy, unresolved V genes explain less than half of the discrepancy, and the remainder lacks a known reason. V and J calls and clone size follow that table, whereas D and trimming were derived from the DNA. Present in this sample are under 300,000 clones, 85% to 90% of which were seen just once. The top ten hold more than 6.5% of the sample.

Whole blood was collected in K2EDTA tubes by collaborating institutions according to the institutions' own protocols. For TCRbeta analysis, collaborator samples were shipped as frozen whole blood, as isolated PBMCs, or as DNA extracted from either sample type. Sample: peripheral blood. This receptor was taken from a woman aged 65 to 85 with active or convalescent COVID-19. This receptor chain uses TRBV19 and TRBJ1-5; 8 middle bases align to TRBD1. The DNA sequence is as follows: TGTGCCAGCCGACCCCGGGACAGGACCTATAGCAATCAGCCCCAGCATTTT. Its translation reads: CASRPRDRTYSNQPQHF.